The clone carrying this T cell receptor beta chain showed up just a few times. Antigen unknown. The sample belongs to a study of blood T cells in healthy people across ages. The CDR3 length is 13 residues. CDR1 and CDR2 (germline): MDHEN, SYDVKM. Trimming took 3 bases from V and 8 from J, leaving 13 bases between them. Points from the study as a whole: Age showed a roughly linear inverse relationship with TCR beta diversity per million T cells.

Alongside a J-beta primer mix, a sample-barcoded 5' primer served in a second PCR lasting 7 to 11 cycles. TCRdb re-derived calls from the 5' RACE reads in MiXCR, one entry per CDR3 protein. Found here are about 760,000 distinct CDR3 sequences, around a quarter of them singletons; the top ten hold 9.4%. These data were likewise used in another study, on T cells of mothers and their children. Turning to that study: Amplification in the second PCR used the M1S primer, which added sample barcodes and 2-4 random nucleotides.

This sequence was found in a boy under 18 in good health. Sequenced: blood. The rearrangement joins TRBV28 to TRBJ1-2; no clear D. The CDR3 nucleotides are TGTGCCAGCAGTTTTCGCTTGTTTTCAGGCTACACCTTC. Its protein product is CASSFRLFSGYTF.